The T cell receptor (beta chain) described here comes from a study of blood T cell repertoires in COVID-19. Study-wide background: The United States, Italy and Spain supplied acute and convalescent COVID-19 samples. The cDNA or gDNA used as material had been derived from T cells, B-cell-depleted T cells, or PBMCs.

Remarks on this clone: The same CDR3 can be traced to other DNA sequences in this sample.

The V end was cut by 4 bases, the J end by 4 bases, with 7 bases between. CDR1 and CDR2 from the germline V gene are SNHLY and FYNNEI. The CDR3 consists of 13 residues. In the original workflow: How many nucleated cells were present was estimated from reference gene primer amplification. Some clones are missing from TCRdb's copy, which holds only in-frame ones; the method was immunoSEQ multiplex PCR. That table is the source of V, J and clone size, and D and trimming were worked out from the DNA. The data show 95,000 to 150,000 clones, roughly 82% seen once. The receptor comes from a human donor in a cohort sampled during active COVID-19. The chain carries TRBV2 and TRBJ2-2, with a weak D call TRBD1 (5 bases). The sequencing sample was made of peripheral blood. Written as DNA, the CDR3 is TGTGCCAGCAGTGTAAGGGGCACCGGGGAGCTGTTTTTT. Its translation is CASSVRGTGELFF.